This entry lists 10 T cell receptor beta chains sequenced from one sample in a study of blood T cell repertoires in COVID-19. Generated by immunoSEQ multiplex PCR, the TCRdb table keeps only in-frame clones and is missing some. The sample lists about 280,000 clones, roughly 90% occurring once. Sequencing was performed on peripheral blood. Source of these receptors: a woman aged 45-65 years who had recovered from COVID-19.

V and J are TRBV7-9 and TRBJ2-1; D is undetermined. CDR1 and CDR2 from the germline V gene are SEHNR and FQNEAQ (reference sequence). Trimming stripped 5 bases from V and 9 bases from J, with 14 bases between. The CDR3 covers 13 residues. For the CDR3, the DNA is TGTGCCAGCAGCCCGATCTACTATGGTGAGCAGTTCTTC. The encoded protein is CASSPIYYGEQFF.

This chain links TRBV2 with TRBJ2-3, with D possibly TRBD2 on 7 matching bases. V was pared by 6 bases and J by 2 bases, with 12 bases between. This CDR3 region has 14 residues. The germline V gene encodes CDR1 SNHLY and CDR2 FYNNEI. CDR3 in DNA: TGTGCCAGCAGATGGGGGGGCGACACAGATACGCAGTATTTT. Its protein product is CASRWGGDTDTQYF.

The CDR3 nucleotides are TGTGCCAGCAGCATCGGGGGGGACTACCAAGAGACCCAGTACTTC. It codes for CASSIGGDYQETQYF. The chain has TRBV5-6 and TRBJ2-5; 8 bases are a match to TRBD2. Losses at the gene ends were 4 bases for V and 0 bases for J; bases not matched to a gene: 5. This CDR3 is built from 15 residues. Germline CDR1 is SGHDT and CDR2 is YYEEEE. The entire variable domain, with the rest obtained from reference TRBV5-6 and TRBJ2-5, is as follows: DAGVTQSPTHLIKTRGQQVTLRCSPKSGHDTVSWYQQALGQGPQFIFQYYEEEERQRGNFPDRFSGHQFPNYSSELNVNALLLGDSALYLCASSIGGDYQETQYFGPGTRLLVL.

The V gene is TRBV14, the J gene TRBJ2-1, with a possible D match to TRBD2 (6 bases). The CDR3 consists of 13 residues. The V gene lost 6 bases and the J gene lost 9 bases, with 15 bases spanning the gap. Germline V gives CDR1 SGHDN, CDR2 FVKESK. The CDR3 region has the DNA TGTGCCAGCAGTCGTCCCCCCGGGGGTGAGCAGTTCTTC. Residues: CASSRPPGGEQFF.

The V call is TRBV7-2, the J call TRBJ2-1; the match to TRBD2 covers 10 bases. Losses at the gene ends were 6 bases for V and 8 bases for J; bases not matched to a gene: 19. The CDR3 sequence is 18 residues long. Germline V gene sequence: CDR1 SGHTA, CDR2 FQGNSA. The CDR3 DNA sequence: TGTGCCAGCAGTCCGTCGGGAGCTAGCGGGAGAACGATCGATGAGCAGTTCTTC. Translated, it gives CASSPSGASGRTIDEQFF.

V and J are TRBV27 and TRBJ1-2; 9 bases match TRBD1. Looked up from germline, CDR1 is MNHEY and CDR2 is SMNVEV (reference sequence). With V trimmed by 5 bases and J by 6 bases, 13 bases remained unmatched. The CDR3 extends over 16 amino acids. The CDR3 spells CASSRWDRVDSNGYTF. The CDR3 region has the DNA TGTGCCAGCAGTCGCTGGGACAGGGTTGATAGCAATGGCTACACCTTC.

This chain uses TRBV5-1 with TRBJ2-5, with D possibly matching TRBD2 (6 bases). Germline V lookup: CDR1 SGHRS, CDR2 YFSETQ. V was trimmed by 4 bases and J by 1 base, leaving 8 bases between them. The CDR3 is 13 residues long. Here the CDR3 reads CASSVSGQETQYF. DNA for the CDR3: TGCGCCAGCAGCGTTAGCGGCCAAGAGACCCAGTACTTC.

This clone was picked up one time. At the DNA level, this CDR3 is encoded by other sequences in the same sample as well. The rearrangement uses TRBV7-2 and TRBJ1-1; 9 nucleotides line up with TRBD1. The CDR3 contains 13 residues. J gave up 6 bases and V 6 bases, and 5 bases lay outside the gene matches. Per the germline V gene, CDR1 is SGHTA and CDR2 is FQGNSA. The CDR3 DNA reads as TGTGCCAGCAGTCGGGACAGGGCGGCTGAAGCTTTCTTT. Protein: CASSRDRAAEAFF.

This rearrangement joins TRBV9 to TRBJ1-3; 7 bases align to TRBD1. Per germline, CDR1 SGDLS and CDR2 YYNGEE. The CDR3 loop spans 16 amino acids. J lost 2 bases, V lost 1 base, and 6 bases had no gene match. CDR3 in amino acids: CASSVNSGTAGNTIYF. Written as DNA, the CDR3 is TGTGCCAGCAGCGTAAATAGTGGGACAGCTGGAAACACCATATATTTT.

This clone was recorded only once. The V gene is TRBV19, the J gene TRBJ1-6, with 7 nucleotides matching TRBD1. Germline V CDR1 and CDR2: LNHDA, SQIVND (reference sequence). CDR3 length: 14 residues. V was clipped by 10 bases and J by 8 bases; unmatched bases: 11. The CDR3 region is CATSDRELYSPLHF. In DNA form, the CDR3 reads TGTGCCACTTCCGACAGGGAATTGTATTCACCCCTCCACTTT. The full variable domain, rest sourced from reference TRBV19 and TRBJ1-6, is DGGITQSPKYLFRKEGQNVTLSCEQNLNHDAMYWYRQDPGQGLRLIYYSQIVNDFQKGDIAEGYSVSREKKESFPLTVTSAQKNPTAFYLCATSDRELYSPLHFGNGTRLTVT.